One and the same sample provided the 18 T cell receptor beta chains below, sequenced in a study of CD4 and CD8 cells across lung adenocarcinoma regions. TCRdb analysed the PCR reads with MiXCR anew, one entry per CDR3 protein. Here the sample spans about 9,600 distinct CDR3 sequences, 51% being singletons. Sequencing was carried out using CD4+ T cells from the margin of a lung tumor. These receptors were collected from a male donor with lung adenocarcinoma. The CD4 and CD8 labels of this study may be unreliable.

Details on this clonotype: One junction end disagrees with the germline gene, perhaps due to a read error. V is TRBV6-1 and J is TRBJ2-4, with D perhaps matching TRBD2 (6 bases). The CDR3 runs to 15 residues. CDR1 MNHNS and CDR2 SASEGT come from the germline V gene. CDR3 residues: CGRGAGLGAPDTQYF. The CDR3 coding sequence is TGTGGCCGCGGTGCGGGGCTGGGAGCGCCAGATACGCAGTATTTC.

This clonotype was detected ten times or more. This chain uses TRBV14 with TRBJ2-1; D remains unclear. Germline-derived CDR1 and CDR2 are SGHDN and FVKESK. Between the trimmed V and J ends, which lost 5 bases and 0 bases, there was a span of 11 bases. This CDR3 is built from 15 residues. The CDR3 region is CASSYFLSSYNEQFF. The CDR3 nucleotides read TGTGCCAGCAGCTACTTCTTGAGCTCCTACAATGAGCAGTTCTTC.

This clonotype was seen more than once but under ten times. A junction end diverges from the germline sequence, so it may reflect a read error. The chain links TRBV7-2 to TRBJ2-3, with TRBD2 matching 12 bases. CDR1 is SGHTA, CDR2 FQGNSA, per germline. The CDR3 spans 15 residues. The CDR3 sequence: CASSFDLAGGETQYF. DNA of the CDR3: TGTGCCAGCAGCTTCGACCTAGCGGGGGGGGAGACCCAGTACTTT.

The chain has TRBV10-1 and TRBJ2-1; TRBD1 or TRBD2 may be the D gene (5 bases each). The last part of the DNA fits TRBJ2-7 better; the J call may be wrong. This CDR3 contains 16 residues. Germline V lookup: CDR1 WNHNN, CDR2 SYGVQD (reference sequence). CDR3 residues: CASSEEGGTRSYEQYV. The CDR3 coding sequence is TGCGCCAGCAGTGAGGAGGGTGGGACGCGCTCCTACGAGCAGTACGTC.

Turning to this clonotype: A junction end diverges from the germline sequence, so it may reflect a read error. V is TRBV6-1 and J is TRBJ2-6; D might be TRBD1 (6 bases). Germline loops: CDR1 MNHNS, CDR2 SASEGT. The CDR3 is 15 residues long. The CDR3: CASSIQGSWAYVQTF. The CDR3 bases are TGTGCCAGCAGCATACAGGGTTCTTGGGCCTACGTGCAGACCTTC.

This clonotype is labeled as medium-sized (0.01 to 0.1%). This chain joins TRBV6-1 and TRBJ1-2, with 8 bases aligning to TRBD1. J gave up 14 bases and V 6 bases, and 14 bases lay outside the gene matches. CDR1 and CDR2 from the germline V gene are MNHNS and SASEGT. The CDR3 loop spans 13 amino acids. The CDR3 protein is CASRPNRGVGFTF. For the CDR3, the DNA is TGTGCCAGCAGACCTAACAGGGGGGTAGGTTTTACCTTC.

As to this clonotype: At one boundary the junction diverges from the germline segment, which might be a read error. CDR3 coding DNA: TGCGCCAGGAGTGTCATAGCTGTGAGCCAAAATATTCAGTACTTC. This codes for CARSVIAVSQNIQYF. The rearrangement uses TRBV10-1 and TRBJ2-4; D is uncertain. The germline CDR1 and CDR2 sequences are WNHNN and SYGVQD (reference sequence). CDR3 length equals 15 residues.

The chain uses TRBV6-5 and TRBJ2-3, with 13 bases aligning to TRBD2. The germline gives CDR1 MNHEY, CDR2 SVGAGI. The CDR3 loop spans 16 amino acids. V shed 5 bases and J 5 bases; nucleotides not matched to a gene: 7. CDR3 sequence reads: CASSQLTSGGGDTQYF. CDR3 nucleotides: TGTGCCAGCAGTCAGCTCACTAGCGGGGGGGGAGATACGCAGTATTTT.

The chain is built from TRBV6-1 and TRBJ2-1, with 9 bases fitting TRBD1. The CDR3 contains 14 residues. Germline V CDR1 and CDR2: MNHNS, SASEGT. V was clipped by 6 bases and J by 6 bases; unmatched bases: 6. The CDR3 is CASRLDRGGNEQFF. In DNA, the CDR3 is TGTGCCAGCAGACTTGACAGGGGGGGCAATGAGCAGTTCTTC.

The V and J genes are TRBV6-1 and TRBJ2-3; TRBD1 aligns across 12 bases. This CDR3 is 17 amino acids long. The V gene end was trimmed by 1 base and the J gene end by 10 bases; junction bases not matched to a gene: 12. Per the germline V gene, CDR1 is MNHNS and CDR2 is SASEGT. CDR3 region: CASSEVRGTGGLTAQYF. The CDR3 bases are TGTGCCAGCAGTGAAGTTCGAGGGACAGGGGGCCTCACGGCGCAGTATTTT.

This clonotype has a count of ten or more. The rearrangement uses TRBV4-1 and TRBJ2-1; D is undetermined. The CDR3 covers 15 residues. Per germline, CDR1 MGHRA and CDR2 YSYEKL. Trimming removed 0 bases at V and 8 bases at J, with 14 bases between. This CDR3 is CASSQDIRPVDEQFF. CDR3 sequence (DNA): TGCGCCAGCAGCCAAGATATTCGGCCAGTGGATGAGCAGTTCTTC.

The rearrangement uses TRBV5-1 and TRBJ2-3; TRBD1 matches at 9 bases. V gave up 0 bases and J gave up 3 bases; unmatched junction bases: 5. The CDR3 extends over 16 amino acids. CDR1 is SGHRS and CDR2 is YFSETQ in the germline V gene. The CDR3, as DNA: TGCGCCAGCAGCTTGGGAAGGACAGGGGATACAGATACGCAGTATTTT. It yields the protein CASSLGRTGDTDTQYF.

CDR3 in DNA: TGTGCCAGCAGCCAGACCATGGACAGCTCCTACGAGCAGTACTTC. Translation gives CASSQTMDSSYEQYF. The V call is TRBV6-2 or TRBV6-3, the J call TRBJ2-7, with D tentatively TRBD1 (6 bases). The V gene's germline CDR1 is MNHEY and CDR2 SVGEGT. This CDR3 is built from 15 residues. Trimming removed 6 bases at V and 0 bases at J, with 15 bases between.

This chain joins TRBV6-1 and TRBJ2-3; perhaps D is TRBD1 or TRBD2 (6 bases each). Germline values: CDR1 MNHNS, CDR2 SASEGT. This CDR3 has 15 residues. The V gene lost 3 bases and the J gene lost 2 bases, with 12 bases spanning the gap. CDR3 amino acids: CASSDRGLYTDTQYF. In nucleotides, the CDR3 is TGTGCCAGCAGTGATCGGGGGCTTTACACAGATACGCAGTATTTT.

A single count supports this clonotype. The junction does not match germline at one end; this may be a read error. This rearrangement joins TRBV27 to TRBJ2-2; D is perhaps TRBD1 or TRBD2 (5 bases each). The germline gives CDR1 MNHEY, CDR2 SMNVEV (reference sequence). The CDR3 covers 16 residues. DNA for the CDR3: TGTGCCCGGGGCCCCAAGGGCCGGGCCACAACCGATGAGCAGTTCTTT. Its translation: CARGPKGRATTDEQFF.

By its share, this clonotype is large. The rearrangement joins TRBV6-1 to TRBJ1-2; D not certain. This CDR3 is built from 15 residues. V lost 1 base and J 1 base, leaving 10 bases between the germline ends. The germline V gene has CDR1 MNHNS and CDR2 SASEGT. Written as DNA, the CDR3 is TGTGCCAGCAGTGAAGATCTACAGATTAACTATGGCTACACCTTC. It codes for CASSEDLQINYGYTF.

This clonotype was seen only a few times. The chain carries TRBV7-2 and TRBJ2-3; 7 positions agree with TRBD2. Looked up from germline, CDR1 is SGHTA and CDR2 is FQGNSA. With 5 bases clipped from V and 1 base from J, the junction kept 6 bases outside the gene matches. The CDR3 is made up of 15 amino acids. CDR3 DNA: TGTGCCAGCAGCCAAGCGGGACTCCGCACAGATACGCAGTATTTT. Translating it yields CASSQAGLRTDTQYF.

This clonotype is termed medium-sized. J is TRBJ2-3 and V is TRBV27; possibly TRBD1 or TRBD2 for D (5 bases each). Trimming left V 1 base short and J 4 bases short, with 12 bases between. The CDR3 runs 15 residues. Per germline, CDR1 MNHEY and CDR2 SMNVEV (reference sequence). In DNA, the CDR3 is TGTGCCAGCAGTTTATGGGGGTCTGGGGCAGATACGCAGTATTTT. This codes for CASSLWGSGADTQYF.